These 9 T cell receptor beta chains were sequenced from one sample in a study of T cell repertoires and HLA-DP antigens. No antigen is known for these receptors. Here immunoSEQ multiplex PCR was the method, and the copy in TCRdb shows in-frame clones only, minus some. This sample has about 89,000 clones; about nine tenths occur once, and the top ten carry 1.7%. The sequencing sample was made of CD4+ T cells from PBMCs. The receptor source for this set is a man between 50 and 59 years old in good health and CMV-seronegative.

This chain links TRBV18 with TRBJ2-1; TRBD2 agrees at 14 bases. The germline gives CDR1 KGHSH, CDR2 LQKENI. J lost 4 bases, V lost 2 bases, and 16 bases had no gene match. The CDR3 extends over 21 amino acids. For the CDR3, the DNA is TGTGCCAGCTCACCATCAACGGCGGGACAGGGGACTAGCGGGAGTTACAATGAGCAGTTCTTC. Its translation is CASSPSTAGQGTSGSYNEQFF.

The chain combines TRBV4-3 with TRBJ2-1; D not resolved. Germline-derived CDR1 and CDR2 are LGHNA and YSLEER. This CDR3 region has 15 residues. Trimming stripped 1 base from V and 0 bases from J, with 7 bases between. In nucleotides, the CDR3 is TGCGCCAGCAGCCAAGGGGTCAGCTCCTACAATGAGCAGTTCTTC. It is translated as CASSQGVSSYNEQFF.

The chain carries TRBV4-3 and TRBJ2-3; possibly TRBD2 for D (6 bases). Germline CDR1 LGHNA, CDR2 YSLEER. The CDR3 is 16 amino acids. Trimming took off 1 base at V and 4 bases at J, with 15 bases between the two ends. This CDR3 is CASSQGYRGTSDTQYF. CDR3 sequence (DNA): TGCGCCAGCAGCCAAGGCTATCGCGGGACTTCAGATACGCAGTATTTT.

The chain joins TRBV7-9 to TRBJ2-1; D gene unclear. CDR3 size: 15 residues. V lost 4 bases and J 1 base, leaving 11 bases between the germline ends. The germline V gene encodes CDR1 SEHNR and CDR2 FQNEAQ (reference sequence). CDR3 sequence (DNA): TGTGCCAGCAGCTCCCAGGTCTTATCCTACAATGAGCAGTTCTTC. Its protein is CASSSQVLSYNEQFF.

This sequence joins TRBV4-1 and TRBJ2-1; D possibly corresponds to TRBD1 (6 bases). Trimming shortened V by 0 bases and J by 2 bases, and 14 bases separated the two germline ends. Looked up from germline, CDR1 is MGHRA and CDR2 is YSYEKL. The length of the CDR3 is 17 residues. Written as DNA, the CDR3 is TGCGCCAGCAGCCAAGATCCGGGAAAGGGGGCCTACAATGAGCAGTTCTTC. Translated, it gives CASSQDPGKGAYNEQFF.

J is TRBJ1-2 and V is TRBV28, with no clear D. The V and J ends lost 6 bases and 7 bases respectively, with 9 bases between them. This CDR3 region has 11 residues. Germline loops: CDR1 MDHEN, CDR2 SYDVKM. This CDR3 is CASSEVGGYTF. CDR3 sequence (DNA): TGTGCCAGCAGCGAAGTGGGTGGCTACACCTTC.

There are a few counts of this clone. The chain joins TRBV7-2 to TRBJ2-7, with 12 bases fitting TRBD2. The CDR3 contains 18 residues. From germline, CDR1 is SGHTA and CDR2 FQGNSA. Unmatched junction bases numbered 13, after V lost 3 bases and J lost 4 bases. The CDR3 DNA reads TGTGCCAGCAGCTTTATATCGAGCGACCTAGCGGGAGGGTACGAGCAGTACTTC. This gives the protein CASSFISSDLAGGYEQYF.

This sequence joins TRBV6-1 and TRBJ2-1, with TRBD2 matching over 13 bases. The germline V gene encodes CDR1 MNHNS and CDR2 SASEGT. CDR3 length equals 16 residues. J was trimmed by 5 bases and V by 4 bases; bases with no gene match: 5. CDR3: CASSGLAGGIHNEQFF. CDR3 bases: TGTGCCAGCAGTGGACTAGCGGGAGGTATCCACAATGAGCAGTTCTTC.

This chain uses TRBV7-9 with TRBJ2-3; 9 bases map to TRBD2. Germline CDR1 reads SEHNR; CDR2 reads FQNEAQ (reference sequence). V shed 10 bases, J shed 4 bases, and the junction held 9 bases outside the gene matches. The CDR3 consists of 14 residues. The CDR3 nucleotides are TGTGCCAACCCGGGAGCGGGAGGTCCAGATACGCAGTATTTT. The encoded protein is CANPGAGGPDTQYF. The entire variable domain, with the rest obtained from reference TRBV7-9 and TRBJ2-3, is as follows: DTGVSQNPRHKITKRGQNVTFRCDPISEHNRLYWYRQTLGQGPEFLTYFQNEAQLEKSRLLSDRFSAERPKGSFSTLEIQRTEQGDSAMYLCANPGAGGPDTQYFGPGTRLTVL.